The clone carrying this TCR beta chain was found a few times. The sample belongs to a study of human T cells and chemical hapten exposure. Turning to the study itself: Per-sample variation in TCR yield stemmed mainly from small pooled library volume differences.

The library tagged each cDNA molecule with unique molecular identifiers. In the original processing: Per-sample TCR counts ranged from roughly 20,000 to 750,000, median about 98,000. One entry per CDR3 protein results from TCRdb running MiXCR on the reads. The V and J calls were determined by TCRdb, not by the authors. The profile shows 95,000 to 150,000 distinct CDR3 sequences, approximately 9% of them singletons. Unfractionated whole blood was the source of the extracted total RNA. The TCR sequence derives from a human donor in good health. Some clones in this sample may be carry-over from other donors' samples. The material sequenced was whole blood.

The CDR3 DNA sequence: TGTGCCAGCAGTTACTCGTCGGACAGGGGCGACACTGAAGCTTTCTTT. Its translation: CASSYSSDRGDTEAFF. This chain links TRBV6-6 with TRBJ1-1, with 9 bases that match TRBD1. Germline V lookup: CDR1 MNHNY, CDR2 SVGAGI (reference sequence). CDR3 size: 16 residues. With V trimmed by 0 bases and J by 3 bases, 5 bases remained unmatched.